This entry lists 12 T cell receptor beta chains sequenced from one sample in a study of regulatory T cells in long-lasting Graves disease. Regarding time point: newly diagnosed GD, antithyroid drugs for less than 3 months. RNA isolated from PBMCs was used to make the TCR library. Investigators prepared the TCR beta libraries by applying iRepertoire HTBI primers and Arm-PCR of CDR3 regions. MiXCR, run by TCRdb on the multiplex PCR reads, gives a single entry per CDR3 protein. This sample has 450,000 to 650,000 distinct CDR3 sequences, with roughly 16% found just once. Another study also made use of these data, one on T cells in Graves' hyperthyroidism and ophthalmopathy.

The sample was peripheral blood mononuclear cells (PBMCs), taken at new diagnosis, from a patient treated with antithyroid drugs. All receptors come from a middle-aged woman with Graves disease.

In its sample, this clonotype was seen many times. The rearrangement links TRBV12-3 or TRBV12-4 to TRBJ2-5, with D uncertain. V lost 0 bases to trimming and J lost 1 base, with 9 bases between them. This CDR3 is built from 15 residues. Here the CDR3 reads CASSLAGSRQETQYF. The CDR3, as DNA: TGTGCCAGCAGTTTAGCGGGCAGCCGCCAAGAGACCCAGTACTTC.

The sample holds many counts of this clonotype. This chain connects TRBV18 to TRBJ1-1; D gene unclear. Trimming took 3 bases from V and 0 from J, leaving 8 bases between them. The CDR3 sequence is 14 residues long. In germline, CDR1 is KGHSH, CDR2 LQKENI. The CDR3 DNA is TGTGCCAGCTCACCTGAGGGATTGAACACTGAAGCTTTCTTT. Its translation is CASSPEGLNTEAFF.

There are many counts of this clonotype. Germline and junction disagree at one end, which may indicate a read error. The chain joins TRBV2 to TRBJ2-1; D uncertain. The CDR3 is 15 residues long. Germline lookup yields CDR1 SNHLY and CDR2 FYNNEI. CDR3 protein: CATSEMQSSYNEQFF. CDR3 nucleotides: TGTGCCACCAGTGAGATGCAGAGCTCCTACAATGAGCAGTTCTTC.

In this sample, this clonotype turned up many times. V is TRBV12-3 or TRBV12-4 and J is TRBJ2-1; D gene unclear. There are 11 residues in the CDR3. Trimming left V 1 base short and J 10 bases short, with 5 bases between. The CDR3 sequence is CASSLVREQFF. The CDR3 DNA reads TGTGCCAGCAGTTTAGTCAGGGAGCAGTTCTTC.

The chain carries TRBV28 and TRBJ2-2; 10 positions match TRBD1. Trimming at V came to 5 bases and at J to 2 bases, leaving 5 bases not matched to a gene. The length of the CDR3 is 16 residues. The germline CDR1 and CDR2 sequences are MDHEN and SYDVKM. The CDR3 is CASSVRQGANTGELFF. CDR3 bases: TGTGCCAGCAGTGTCCGACAGGGGGCAAACACCGGGGAGCTGTTTTTT.

The chain employs TRBV7-9 and TRBJ1-2; 7 bases match TRBD1. Trimming removed 5 bases from V and 7 bases from J; junction bases left unmatched: 7. Germline CDR1 SEHNR, CDR2 FQNEAQ (reference sequence). The CDR3 consists of 13 residues. CDR3 sequence (DNA): TGTGCCAGCAGCCTATCGACAGGGACTGGCTACACCTTC. Protein sequence: CASSLSTGTGYTF.

The sample holds many counts of this clonotype. V gene TRBV3-1 combines with J gene TRBJ2-4, with D tentatively TRBD1 (5 bases). The CDR3 is made up of 14 amino acids. Deletions cut 0 bases from V and 9 bases from J, with 12 bases between. The germline CDR1 and CDR2 sequences are LGHDT and YNNKEL (reference sequence). For the CDR3, the DNA is TGTGCCAGCAGCCAAGAAGGGGCCTTGGGCATTCAGTACTTC. It encodes CASSQEGALGIQYF. Full variable domain (outside the CDR3, taken from reference TRBV3-1 and TRBJ2-4): DTAVSQTPKYLVTQMGNDKSIKCEQNLGHDTMYWYKQDSKKFLKIMFSYNNKELIINETVPNRFSPKSPDKAHLNLHINSLELGDSAVYFCASSQEGALGIQYFGAGTRLSVL.

This clonotype was observed many times. The chain is built from TRBV20-1 and TRBJ1-1, with no clear D. Deletions cut 6 bases from V and 1 base from J, with 9 bases between. Germline V gene sequence: CDR1 DFQATT, CDR2 SNEGSKA (reference sequence). The length of the CDR3 is 12 residues. CDR3 amino acids: CSAPHQNTEAFF. In nucleotides, the CDR3 is TGCAGTGCCCCACACCAGAACACTGAAGCTTTCTTT.

This clonotype was observed many times. V gene TRBV9 combines with J gene TRBJ1-1; 12 nucleotides line up with TRBD1. The germline CDR1 and CDR2 sequences are SGDLS and YYNGEE. V trimming: 0 bases; J trimming: 6 bases; junction bases outside the gene matches: 3. The CDR3 runs to 15 residues. CDR3 DNA: TGTGCCAGCAGCGTAGAGGGACAGGGGGCCCCTGAAGCTTTCTTT. Its protein product is CASSVEGQGAPEAFF.

Ten or more counts support this clonotype. V usage is TRBV6-5 and J usage is TRBJ1-1; no clear D gene. Germline CDR1 reads MNHEY; CDR2 reads SVGAGI. The CDR3 length is 15 residues. Trimming shortened V by 4 bases and J by 0 bases, and 12 bases separated the two germline ends. DNA of the CDR3: TGTGCCAGCAGTTCCCGGGAAATGCTGAACACTGAAGCTTTCTTT. As protein: CASSSREMLNTEAFF.

The CDR3 DNA is TGCAGTGCTAGAGACAGCCCGACAGTGACCAGCTATGGCTACACCTTC. Translated: CSARDSPTVTSYGYTF. The chain joins TRBV20-1 to TRBJ1-2; the D gene is possibly TRBD1 (5 bases). The germline V and J ends were trimmed by 0 bases and 4 bases, with 18 bases remaining between them. Germline CDR1 DFQATT, CDR2 SNEGSKA (reference sequence). This CDR3 contains 16 residues.

The chain couples TRBV12-3 or TRBV12-4 to TRBJ1-5; D remains unclear. The length of the CDR3 is 13 residues. Trimming removed 5 bases at V and 7 bases at J, with 12 bases between. CDR3: CASSISQRQPQHF. CDR3 DNA sequence: TGTGCCAGCAGTATCAGCCAGAGGCAGCCCCAGCATTTT.